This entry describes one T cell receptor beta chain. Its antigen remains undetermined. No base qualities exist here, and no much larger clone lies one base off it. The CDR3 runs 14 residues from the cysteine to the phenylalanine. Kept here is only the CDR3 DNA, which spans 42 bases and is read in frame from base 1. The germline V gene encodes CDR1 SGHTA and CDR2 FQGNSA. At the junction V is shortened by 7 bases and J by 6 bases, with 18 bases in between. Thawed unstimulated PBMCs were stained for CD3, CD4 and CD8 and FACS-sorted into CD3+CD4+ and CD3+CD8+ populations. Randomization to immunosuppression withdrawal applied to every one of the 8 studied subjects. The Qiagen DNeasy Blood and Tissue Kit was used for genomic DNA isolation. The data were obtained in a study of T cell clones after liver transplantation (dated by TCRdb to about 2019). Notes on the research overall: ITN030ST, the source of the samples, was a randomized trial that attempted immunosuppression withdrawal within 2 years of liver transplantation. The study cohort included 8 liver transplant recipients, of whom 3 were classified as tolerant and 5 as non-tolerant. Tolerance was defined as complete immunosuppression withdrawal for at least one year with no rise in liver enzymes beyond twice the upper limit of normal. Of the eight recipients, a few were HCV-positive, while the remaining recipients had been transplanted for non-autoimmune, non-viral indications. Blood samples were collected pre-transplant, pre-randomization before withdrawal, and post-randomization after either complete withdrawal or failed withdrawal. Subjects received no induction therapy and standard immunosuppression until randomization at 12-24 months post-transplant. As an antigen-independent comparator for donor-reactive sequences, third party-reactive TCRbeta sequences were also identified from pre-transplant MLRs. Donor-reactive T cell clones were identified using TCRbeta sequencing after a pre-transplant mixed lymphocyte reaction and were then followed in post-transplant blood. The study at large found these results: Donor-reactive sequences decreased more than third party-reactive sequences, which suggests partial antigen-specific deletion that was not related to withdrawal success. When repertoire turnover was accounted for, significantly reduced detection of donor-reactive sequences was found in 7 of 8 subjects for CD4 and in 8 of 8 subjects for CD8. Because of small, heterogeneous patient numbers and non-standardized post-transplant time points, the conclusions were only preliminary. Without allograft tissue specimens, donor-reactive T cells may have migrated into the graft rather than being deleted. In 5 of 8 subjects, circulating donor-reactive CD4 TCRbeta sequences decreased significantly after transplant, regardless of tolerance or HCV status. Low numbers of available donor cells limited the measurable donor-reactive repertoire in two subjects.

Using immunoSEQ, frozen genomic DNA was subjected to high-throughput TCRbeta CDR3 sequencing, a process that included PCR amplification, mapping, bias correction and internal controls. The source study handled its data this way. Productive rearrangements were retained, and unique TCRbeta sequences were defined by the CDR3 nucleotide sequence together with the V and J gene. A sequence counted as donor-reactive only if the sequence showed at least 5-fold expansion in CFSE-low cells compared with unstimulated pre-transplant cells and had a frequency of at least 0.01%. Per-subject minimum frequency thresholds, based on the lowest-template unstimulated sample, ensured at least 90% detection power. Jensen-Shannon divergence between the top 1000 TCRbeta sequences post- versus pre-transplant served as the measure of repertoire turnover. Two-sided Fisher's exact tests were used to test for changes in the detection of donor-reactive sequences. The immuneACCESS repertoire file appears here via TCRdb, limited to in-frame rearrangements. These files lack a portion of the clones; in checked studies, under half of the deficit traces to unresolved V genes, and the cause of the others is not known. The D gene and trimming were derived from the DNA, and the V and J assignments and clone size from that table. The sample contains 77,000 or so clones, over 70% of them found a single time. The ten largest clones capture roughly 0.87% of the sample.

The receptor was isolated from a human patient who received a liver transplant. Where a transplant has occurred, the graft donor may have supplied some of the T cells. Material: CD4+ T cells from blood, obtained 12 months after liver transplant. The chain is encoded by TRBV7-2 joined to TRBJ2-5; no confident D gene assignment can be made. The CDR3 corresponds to CASTRRAGFKTQYF. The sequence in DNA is TGTGCCAGCACCCGCCGGGCCGGGTTTAAGACCCAGTACTTC.